This T cell receptor beta chain stems from a study of a mutant IDH1 vaccine in newly diagnosed glioma. Study information: Most patients had received both radiotherapy and temozolomide, the prior options being radiotherapy, temozolomide, or both.

Described time point: baseline, week 1 (first vaccination visit). Specified treatment: pre-vaccination baseline after standard-of-care therapy. Astrocytomas found in donors were new, WHO grade 3 or 4, IDH1-mutant and ATRX-lost. Germline CDR1 and CDR2: KGHSH and LQKENI. V was cut by 3 bases and J by 0 bases, with 9 bases left in between. CDR3 length: 15 residues. Clones were read by immunoSEQ multiplex PCR, and TCRdb kept only the in-frame ones, dropping some. The data contain approximately 54,000 clones, 80% to 90% of them seen just once; the ten biggest clones take up around 21%. The sample was PBMCs, taken from a glioma patient treated with radiotherapy, temozolomide or both. This receptor was obtained from a young man with glioma. The genes are TRBV18 and TRBJ1-3; unclear D gene. The CDR3 DNA reads as TGTGCCAGCTCACCGTCAGACTACTCTGGAAACACCATATATTTT. Amino acid sequence: CASSPSDYSGNTIYF. Full variable domain (missing parts from reference TRBV18 and TRBJ1-3): NAGVMQNPRHLVRRRGQEARLRCSPMKGHSHVYWYRQLPEEGLKFMVYLQKENIIDESGMPKERFSAEFPKEGPSILRIQQVVRGDSAAYFCASSPSDYSGNTIYFGEGSWLTVV.